This T cell receptor (beta chain) was found in a study of T cells in Graves' hyperthyroidism and ophthalmopathy. The source material, RNA transcripts, was used to amplify TCR beta CDR3 regions. When the TCR CDR3 underwent first-round RT-PCR, the HTBI primer set was used. TCRdb re-called the multiplex PCR reads with MiXCR, one entry per CDR3 protein. Of under 350,000 distinct CDR3 sequences in the sample, roughly a fifth were seen once. The germline CDR1 and CDR2 sequences are SQVTM and ANQGSEA. Losses at the gene ends were 6 bases for V and 2 bases for J; bases not matched to a gene: 7. This CDR3 has 15 amino acids.

The source material was blood. The chain carries TRBV29-1 and TRBJ2-2; the match to TRBD1 covers 9 bases. This sequence originates from a woman aged 50 to 60 with Graves' hyperthyroidism. CDR3 in DNA: TGCAGCGTCCACGGGACAGGGATAAACACCGGGGAGCTGTTTTTT. This gives the protein CSVHGTGINTGELFF.